The rows below give T cell receptor beta chains drawn from one sample of a study of early T cells in non-severe SARS-CoV-2 infection. From the 5' RACE reads, TCRdb called clonotypes with MiXCR, one entry per CDR3 protein. The table includes about 26,000 distinct CDR3 sequences, roughly 4.1% detected once. Sequences were obtained from whole blood. The receptors shown here come from an adult who was a healthcare worker with PCR-confirmed SARS-CoV-2 infection or an uninfected control (not recorded which). Both conserved end residues are part of each CDR3. The order of the fields is D gene, clone size, J gene, V gene, CDR3 DNA, CDR3 protein. A D gene is named only where the DNA matches it firmly. Only part of the rows carry a size: once, few, many, or a class if the clone is expanded.

-	many	TRBJ1-5	TRBV5-4	TGTGCCAGCAGCGGAAGCCGGGACGGCAATCAGCCCCAGCATTTT	CASSGSRDGNQPQHF
-	once	TRBJ1-1	TRBV6-4	TGTGCCAGCAGGGGCCAGAACACTGAAGCTTTCTTT	CASRGQNTEAFF
-	many	TRBJ2-1	TRBV7-3	TGTGCCAGCAGCTTAACGCAGATGAATGAGCAGTTCTTC	CASSLTQMNEQFF
-	many	TRBJ1-6	TRBV5-6	TGTGCCAGCAGCTTCAGTCCAGGGGACAATTCACCCCTCCACTTT	CASSFSPGDNSPLHF
TRBD2	many	TRBJ2-2	TRBV29-1	TGCAGCGTTAGTGGGACTAGCGAGAACACCGGGGAGCTGTTTTTT	CSVSGTSENTGELFF
-	many	TRBJ1-6	TRBV12-3/TRBV12-4	TGTGCCAGCAGAGTCGGAACCTATAATTCACCCCTCCACTTT	CASRVGTYNSPLHF
TRBD1	many	TRBJ2-2	TRBV20-1	TGCAGTGCTAGAGATCGACAGGGGGGCGGGGAGCTGTTTTTT	CSARDRQGGGELFF
TRBD1	few	TRBJ1-1	TRBV5-4	TGTGCCAGCAGTTGGGACAGGGGAAACACTGAAGCTTTCTTT	CASSWDRGNTEAFF
TRBD2	many	TRBJ2-1	TRBV20-1	TGCAGTGCTAGACTAGCGGGGGGTTACAATGAGCAGTTCTTC	CSARLAGGYNEQFF
-	medium-sized	TRBJ2-7	TRBV15	TGTGCCACCAGCAGAGACCGCTCCTACGAGCAGTACTTC	CATSRDRSYEQYF
TRBD1	many	TRBJ1-5	TRBV4-1	TGCGCCAGCAGCCAAGATACAGGGGGCTTCAGCAATCAGCCCCAGCATTTT	CASSQDTGGFSNQPQHF
-	many	TRBJ2-1	TRBV7-7	TGTGCCAGCAGCTTAAAAGCAGGGAGCTCCTACAATGAGCAGTTCTTC	CASSLKAGSSYNEQFF
-	many	TRBJ1-4	TRBV28	TGTGCCAGCAGACCAGGGTTTCGTGAAAAACTGTTTTTT	CASRPGFREKLFF
-	few	TRBJ2-7	TRBV9	TGTGCCAGCAGCCCGCGGACGGGCAGAACTGACGAGCAGTACTTC	CASSPRTGRTDEQYF
-	many	TRBJ2-3	TRBV6-5	TGTGCCAGCACCCAAGGGGATACGCAGTATTTT	CASTQGDTQYF
TRBD1	many	TRBJ1-2	TRBV7-2	TGTGCCAGCAGCGGAACCGACAGGGGCTATGGCTACACCTTC	CASSGTDRGYGYTF
TRBD2	many	TRBJ2-1	TRBV5-4	TGTGCCAGCAGCTTCAAACTAGCGGGGGTCGTGGATGAGCAGTTCTTC	CASSFKLAGVVDEQFF
TRBD1	many	TRBJ1-1	TRBV7-3	TGTGCCAGCAGCTTAACGACAGGGGGGAGCACTGAAGCTTTCTTT	CASSLTTGGSTEAFF
TRBD1	many	TRBJ2-7	TRBV7-8	TGTGCCAGCAGCTTAGGGGGACAGGAGAAGTACTTC	CASSLGGQEKYF
TRBD1	many	TRBJ1-4	TRBV6-1	TGTGCCAGCAGTGTACAGGGGGCGGGGGAAAAACTGTTTTTT	CASSVQGAGEKLFF
TRBD1	many	TRBJ1-6	TRBV11-2	TGTGCCAGCAGCTCCCTACTAGGGACAGGCTCACCCCTCCACTTT	CASSSLLGTGSPLHF
TRBD2	many	TRBJ2-7	TRBV7-3	TGTGCCAGCAGCTCCAGGAGCGGGGGACTCGAGCAGTACTTC	CASSSRSGGLEQYF
-	-	TRBJ2-1	TRBV28	TGTGCCAGCAGACCCGACTCCGCTGTAAAGGAGCAGTTCTTC	CASRPDSAVKEQFF
TRBD1	many	TRBJ1-1	TRBV6-2/TRBV6-3	TGTGCCAGCAGTACAAAGGACAGGCGGTTCACTGAAGCTTTCTTT	CASSTKDRRFTEAFF
-	many	TRBJ1-5	TRBV7-6	TGTGCCAGCAGCCCTCTAACCCGGGGACTCAATCAGCCCCAGCATTTT	CASSPLTRGLNQPQHF
TRBD1	medium-sized	TRBJ1-2	TRBV18	TGTGCCAGCTCACCAGAGGCACAGGGGGCTAACTATGGCTACACCTTC	CASSPEAQGANYGYTF
TRBD1	many	TRBJ1-2	TRBV20-1	TGCAGTGCTAGGAGACAGGGCTATGGCTACACCTTC	CSARRQGYGYTF
-	many	TRBJ2-7	TRBV20-1	TGCAGTGCTCCGCTAGCGAGAGGCTCCTACGAGCAGTACTTC	CSAPLARGSYEQYF
TRBD1	-	TRBJ1-3	TRBV30	TGTGCCTGGAAGACAGGGGGAATGCTGAGCTCTGGAAACACCATATATTTT	CAWKTGGMLSSGNTIYF
TRBD1	many	TRBJ1-1	TRBV4-1	TGCGCCAGCAGCCAAGTAGGGGGACAGGGGCTAGTGGGTGAAGCTTTCTTT	CASSQVGGQGLVGEAFF
TRBD2	many	TRBJ2-3	TRBV20-1	TGCAGTGCTCCGACTAGCGGGGTATTCACAGATACGCAGTATTTT	CSAPTSGVFTDTQYF
-	many	TRBJ1-6	TRBV28	TGTGCCAGCAGTTCAGGCGGGGTCAGCTCACCCCTCCACTTT	CASSSGGVSSPLHF
-	many	TRBJ2-7	TRBV12-3/TRBV12-4	TGTGCCAGCAGTTTAGGAGGAGGATACTACGAGCAGTACTTC	CASSLGGGYYEQYF
-	many	TRBJ1-2	TRBV7-9	TGTGCCAGCACCGCCGGCGGAGCTAACTATGGCTACACCTTC	CASTAGGANYGYTF
-	many	TRBJ1-2	TRBV20-1	TGCAGTTTCGCCCGGGACACTCACTATGGCTACACCTTC	CSFARDTHYGYTF
-	many	TRBJ2-5	TRBV12-3/TRBV12-4	TGTGCCAGCAATTTGGGACTCAGCCGAGAGACCCAGTACTTC	CASNLGLSRETQYF
-	many	TRBJ1-6	TRBV2	TGTGCCAGCAGTGGTAATTCACCCCTCCACTTT	CASSGNSPLHF
TRBD2	many	TRBJ2-3	TRBV2	TGTGCCAGCAGTCTGACTAGCGGGGGGATAGATACGCAGTATTTT	CASSLTSGGIDTQYF
-	many	TRBJ2-7	TRBV4-1	TGCGCCAGCAGCCAAGATACGTCGGGATTAAGCTCCTACGAGCAGTACTTC	CASSQDTSGLSSYEQYF
TRBD1	few	TRBJ2-7	TRBV27	TGTGCCAGCTCCGACAGGGGGAACTACGAGCAGTACTTC	CASSDRGNYEQYF
-	many	TRBJ2-3	TRBV29-1	TGCAGCGCCCAGAAGGGCCGGGACCGCGGCACAGATACGCAGTATTTT	CSAQKGRDRGTDTQYF
-	many	TRBJ1-4	TRBV25-1	TGTGCCAGCAGTGAATTGGTAGGGCTGAATGAAAAACTGTTTTTT	CASSELVGLNEKLFF
-	many	TRBJ2-1	TRBV5-4	TGTGCCAGCAGCCATCGCGGGACACGACCCTACAATGAGCAGTTCTTC	CASSHRGTRPYNEQFF
-	many	TRBJ1-2	TRBV15	TGTGCCACCAGCAGAGATAGGGCTGGCTACACCTTC	CATSRDRAGYTF
-	many	TRBJ2-1	TRBV19	TGTGCCAGTAGTATCACTAGCTACAATGAGCAGTTCTTC	CASSITSYNEQFF
-	many	TRBJ2-1	TRBV6-1	TGTGCCAGCAGTGAACCGGACTATTTCTACAATGAGCAGTTCTTC	CASSEPDYFYNEQFF
-	many	TRBJ1-1	TRBV28	TGTGCCAGCAGCCCCTGGATGAACACTGAAGCCTTCTTT	CASSPWMNTEAFF
TRBD2	many	TRBJ2-1	TRBV7-6	TGTGCCAGCAGCTTAGTCGGGGGGGCCTACAATGAGCAGTTCTTC	CASSLVGGAYNEQFF